These 22 T cell receptor beta chains were all obtained from the same sample, sequenced in a study of CD8 T cells in ankylosing spondylitis. Study observations and caveats: Seven or eight highly homologous variants formed a TCR beta motif that appeared characteristic of ankylosing spondylitis blood.

Their target antigens are unknown. MiXCR, run by TCRdb on the 5' RACE reads, gives a single entry per CDR3 protein. This sample carries hundreds of thousands of distinct CDR3 sequences, approximately 10% of them seen once, and the ten largest clones take roughly 0.51%. The sequenced sample consisted of blood, either unsorted or a sorted T cell fraction (not recorded which). The receptor source for this set is a male donor with ankylosing spondylitis.

This chain uses TRBV20-1 with TRBJ1-4; 8 bases line up with TRBD1. The germline gives CDR1 DFQATT, CDR2 SNEGSKA (reference sequence). J lost 5 bases, V lost 5 bases, and 10 bases had no gene match. The CDR3 totals 15 residues. DNA of the CDR3: TGCAGTGCTTCGGCACCCGGGACAGGAAATGAAAAACTGTTTTTT. It codes for CSASAPGTGNEKLFF.

This clonotype was detected only a few times. J is TRBJ2-3 and V is TRBV5-1, with D maybe TRBD1 (7 bases). Germline-derived CDR1 and CDR2 are SGHRS and YFSETQ. With 2 bases removed from V and 2 bases from J, the gap between germline ends came to 18 bases. The CDR3 consists of 17 residues. The DNA for the CDR3 is TGCGCCAGCAGCTTCGTCGCGGGAACAGGGGCCACAGATACGCAGTATTTT. It codes for CASSFVAGTGATDTQYF.

The chain carries TRBV29-1 and TRBJ1-6; 8 bases map to TRBD1. From germline, CDR1 is SQVTM and CDR2 ANQGSEA. J was trimmed by 9 bases and V by 4 bases; bases with no gene match: 5. This CDR3 spans 13 amino acids. The DNA for the CDR3 is TGCAGCGTTGTGACAGGGGCAGGTTCACCCCTCCACTTT. Protein sequence: CSVVTGAGSPLHF.

This clonotype appeared many times. The genes are TRBV7-9 and TRBJ1-5; D perhaps matches TRBD1 (5 bases). V was trimmed by 2 bases and J by 6 bases, leaving 8 bases between them. Germline V CDR1 and CDR2: SEHNR, FQNEAQ (reference sequence). This CDR3 has 13 amino acids. Written as DNA, the CDR3 is TGTGCCAGCAGCTTACTTGACAGTCAGCCCCAGCATTTT. The encoded protein is CASSLLDSQPQHF.

The chain is built from TRBV28 and TRBJ2-1, with 11 bases lining up with TRBD2. Germline values: CDR1 MDHEN, CDR2 SYDVKM. The CDR3 totals 16 residues. The V gene end was trimmed by 3 bases and the J gene end by 8 bases; junction bases not matched to a gene: 9. The CDR3 bases are TGTGCCAGCAGTTTTATAGCGGGGGGGCCACCAGATGAGCAGTTCTTC. Translated, it gives CASSFIAGGPPDEQFF.

The chain carries TRBV7-2 and TRBJ2-3, with D possibly matching TRBD2 (5 bases). V gave up 0 bases and J gave up 1 base, with 11 bases separating them. Germline V CDR1 and CDR2: SGHTA, FQGNSA. This CDR3 has 16 amino acids. The CDR3 reads CASSLALGVRTDTQYF. Here the CDR3 DNA reads TGTGCCAGCAGCTTAGCGCTCGGGGTCCGCACAGATACGCAGTATTTT.

This clonotype was seen repeatedly, ten times or more. V is TRBV7-2 and J is TRBJ2-3; D remains ambiguous. V was shortened by 3 bases and J by 4 bases, with 11 bases between the two germline ends. The length of the CDR3 is 14 residues. Per germline, CDR1 SGHTA and CDR2 FQGNSA. The CDR3 spells CASSFASGSDTQYF. Here the CDR3 DNA reads TGTGCCAGCAGCTTCGCCTCCGGTTCAGATACGCAGTATTTT.

In this sample, this clonotype turned up a few times. The genes are TRBV29-1 and TRBJ2-5; D assignment may be TRBD1 or TRBD2 (5 bases each). V dropped 7 bases and J dropped 5 bases, with 14 bases sitting between them. CDR3 length equals 12 residues. The germline V gene encodes CDR1 SQVTM and CDR2 ANQGSEA. CDR3 in DNA: TGCAGCGCCGGGGCCCTGGGGGAGACCCAGTACTTC. Translation: CSAGALGETQYF.

This clonotype was counted ten times or more. The chain combines TRBV24-1 with TRBJ2-1; no definite D call. Germline V gene lookup returns CDR1 KGHDR and CDR2 SFDVKD. V lost 1 base and J lost 4, with 7 bases in between. The CDR3 is 14 amino acids. Here the CDR3 DNA reads TGTGCCACCAGTGATTTCTCGCTGTACAATGAGCAGTTCTTC. As protein: CATSDFSLYNEQFF.

This clonotype was observed a handful of times. V gene TRBV11-1 combines with J gene TRBJ2-1; 14 positions match TRBD2. The junction had 3 bases not matched to a gene; V was cut back by 0 bases and J by 8 bases. This CDR3 has 16 residues. Germline CDR1 is SGHAT and CDR2 is FQDESV (reference sequence). The CDR3 protein is CASSLARGLAGDEQFF. The CDR3 coding sequence is TGTGCCAGCAGCTTAGCGCGGGGACTAGCGGGAGATGAGCAGTTCTTC.

The rearrangement uses TRBV3-1 and TRBJ2-7; D gene uncertain. V lost 4 bases and J lost 3, with 7 bases in between. The length of the CDR3 is 12 residues. Per germline, CDR1 LGHDT and CDR2 YNNKEL (reference sequence). DNA of the CDR3: TGTGCCAGCAGCCTCTACCTCTACGAGCAGTACTTC. Residues: CASSLYLYEQYF.

The V gene is TRBV28, the J gene TRBJ2-5; 8 bases are a match to TRBD1. V was clipped by 5 bases and J by 5 bases; unmatched bases: 7. The CDR3 is 14 residues long. CDR1 is MDHEN, CDR2 SYDVKM, per germline. Here the CDR3 reads CASSRPGGGETQYF. The CDR3 bases are TGTGCCAGCAGTCGTCCAGGGGGCGGCGAGACCCAGTACTTC.

The V gene is TRBV27, the J gene TRBJ2-6; unclear D gene. Germline V gene data show CDR1 as MNHEY and CDR2 as SMNVEV (reference sequence). The germline V and J ends were trimmed by 9 bases and 5 bases, with 11 bases remaining between them. The CDR3 is made up of 13 amino acids. CDR3: CASTSLRANVLTF. Here the CDR3 DNA reads TGTGCCAGTACAAGTCTGCGGGCCAACGTCCTGACTTTC. Full variable domain (missing parts from reference TRBV27 and TRBJ2-6): EAQVTQNPRYLITVTGKKLTVTCSQNMNHEYMSWYRQDPGLGLRQIYYSMNVEVTDKGDVPEGYKVSRKEKRNFPLILESPSPNQTSLYFCASTSLRANVLTFGAGSRLTVL.

This clonotype came up a few times. V gene TRBV2 combines with J gene TRBJ2-1; a possible D gene is TRBD2 (6 bases). The CDR3 totals 13 residues. Trimming took off 7 bases at V and 6 bases at J, with 13 bases between the two ends. Germline assignment: CDR1 SNHLY and CDR2 FYNNEI. CDR3 protein: CASTRELGNEQFF. The CDR3 DNA reads TGTGCCAGCACCCGGGAGCTTGGCAATGAGCAGTTCTTC.

The chain has TRBV6-5 and TRBJ1-3; no reliable D call. Germline assignment: CDR1 MNHEY and CDR2 SVGAGI. The CDR3 length is 14 residues. The V end was cut by 2 bases, the J end by 2 bases, with 7 bases between. This CDR3 reads CASSYTRAGNTIYF. CDR3 coding DNA: TGTGCCAGCAGTTACACGCGGGCTGGAAACACCATATATTTT.

This clonotype was observed a handful of times. The chain is built from TRBV28 and TRBJ2-7, with 9 nucleotides matching TRBD2. CDR3 size: 17 residues. J lost 2 bases, V lost 5 bases, and 13 bases had no gene match. Germline CDR1 is MDHEN and CDR2 is SYDVKM. The CDR3 spells CASSAPPGLALPYEQYF. The CDR3 DNA is TGTGCCAGCAGTGCTCCTCCTGGACTAGCGCTTCCCTACGAGCAGTACTTC.

The V and J genes are TRBV28 and TRBJ1-1; D is ambiguous. Trimming pared 6 bases from V and 7 bases from J, leaving 9 bases between. Germline assignment: CDR1 MDHEN and CDR2 SYDVKM. The CDR3 contains 11 residues. The CDR3 loop reads CASSLFDEAFF. The CDR3 bases are TGTGCCAGCAGCCTTTTTGATGAAGCTTTCTTT.

This clonotype was seen a few times. The chain combines TRBV5-6 with TRBJ1-5; 7 bases are shared with TRBD1. The V gene's germline CDR1 is SGHDT and CDR2 YYEEEE. The junction had 11 bases not matched to a gene; V was cut back by 5 bases and J by 6 bases. The CDR3 extends over 15 amino acids. CDR3 region: CASSYRGAPSQPQHF. As DNA, the CDR3 is TGTGCCAGCAGTTACAGGGGAGCCCCCAGTCAGCCCCAGCATTTT.

This clonotype occurred many times. This chain links TRBV29-1 with TRBJ2-7, with TRBD1 identical over 8 bases. CDR3 length: 13 residues. V trimming: 0 bases; J trimming: 6 bases; junction bases outside the gene matches: 4. Germline CDR1 reads SQVTM; CDR2 reads ANQGSEA. The CDR3 loop reads CSVEDRGLFEQYF. For the CDR3, the DNA is TGCAGCGTTGAAGACAGGGGGCTGTTCGAGCAGTACTTC.

This clonotype has at least ten counts. The CDR3 reads CASSPQREMLFF. The CDR3 bases are TGTGCCAGCAGTCCTCAGCGGGAGATGCTGTTCTTC. The rearrangement links TRBV12-3 or TRBV12-4 to TRBJ2-1; TRBD2 matches at 8 bases. The CDR3 consists of 12 residues. The V segment lost 5 bases and the J segment 15 bases; nucleotides outside the gene matches: 9.

The rearrangement joins TRBV6-1 to TRBJ2-2; tentative D call: TRBD1 (6 bases). CDR3 length: 15 amino acids. Germline lookup yields CDR1 MNHNS and CDR2 SASEGT. V was shortened by 3 bases and J by 4 bases, with 12 bases between the two germline ends. In DNA, the CDR3 is TGTGCCAGCAGTGATTGGGGGCGGAGCACCGGGGAGCTGTTTTTT. Residues: CASSDWGRSTGELFF.

The chain uses TRBV4-1 and TRBJ2-2, with D hard to call. The germline V gene has CDR1 MGHRA and CDR2 YSYEKL. This CDR3 comprises 13 residues. Trimming took off 4 bases at V and 7 bases at J, with 10 bases between the two ends. CDR3 sequence reads: CASSRLEHGELFF. The CDR3 bases are TGCGCCAGCAGCCGACTCGAACACGGGGAGCTGTTTTTT.